This is a list of T cell receptor beta chains from one sample in a study of cytomegalovirus exposure and HLA in healthy donors. Repertoires were generated with immunoSEQ multiplex PCR, while TCRdb's copy carries only in-frame clones and drops some. Its table lists 150,000 to 200,000 clones. The sequenced sample was PBMCs. These receptors were collected from a woman aged 55 to 70 in good health and CMV-seronegative. Both conserved end residues are part of each CDR3. D genes are given only for firm matches. The size field is filled for only some rows; it gives once, few, many or a size class.

. | . | TRBJ1-1 | TRBV5-6 | CASSSGMNTEAFF | TGTGCCAGCAGCTCCGGGATGAACACTGAAGCTTTCTTT
. | TRBD1 | TRBJ1-2 | TRBV4-3 | CASSHRQGHGYTF | TGCGCCAGCAGCCATAGACAGGGGCATGGCTACACCTTC
. | TRBD1 | TRBJ2-7 | TRBV5-1 | CASSLAGQINYEQYF | TGCGCCAGCAGCTTGGCGGGACAGATTAACTACGAGCAGTACTTC
. | TRBD1 | TRBJ1-2 | TRBV12-5 | CASGLVYPGQKNGYTF | TGTGCTAGTGGTTTGGTATACCCGGGACAGAAAAATGGCTACACCTTC
. | . | TRBJ1-1 | TRBV2 | CASSNREEAFF | TGTGCCAGCAGTAACCGGGAAGAAGCTTTCTTT
. | . | TRBJ1-5 | TRBV30 | CAWSQGKGNQPQHF | TGTGCCTGGAGTCAGGGGAAGGGGAATCAGCCCCAGCATTTT
. | . | TRBJ1-4 | TRBV7-2 | CASSLPGLEKLFF | TGTGCCAGCAGCCTTCCGGGGTTAGAAAAACTGTTTTTT
. | TRBD1 | TRBJ1-1 | TRBV29-1 | CSTRPGQEAFF | TGCAGCACCAGACCGGGACAGGAAGCTTTCTTT
. | . | TRBJ1-5 | TRBV18 | CASSLAGVSNQPQHF | TGTGCCAGCTCACTCGCAGGGGTTAGCAATCAGCCCCAGCATTTT
. | TRBD2 | TRBJ2-7 | TRBV6-4 | CASSHNPSGGPYEQYF | TGTGCCAGCAGTCACAACCCTAGCGGAGGACCGTACGAGCAGTACTTC
. | TRBD2 | TRBJ2-5 | TRBV7-9 | CASSLTGGRETQYF | TGTGCCAGCAGCTTGACGGGGGGAAGGGAGACCCAGTACTTC
. | . | TRBJ2-1 | TRBV10-1 | CASSSGSPGYNEQFF | TGCGCCAGCAGTTCCGGGAGCCCGGGATACAATGAGCAGTTCTTC
. | TRBD2 | TRBJ2-1 | TRBV9 | CASSAGTSGLHNEQFF | TGTGCCAGCAGCGCCGGGACTAGCGGGCTTCACAATGAGCAGTTCTTC
. | . | TRBJ1-2 | TRBV7-8 | CASSLGQRGYTF | TGTGCCAGCAGCTTAGGCCAGCGAGGCTACACCTTC
. | . | TRBJ2-2 | TRBV7-3 | CASSPDSSTGELFF | TGTGCCAGCAGCCCGGACAGCTCCACCGGGGAGCTGTTTTTT
. | . | TRBJ1-2 | TRBV10-2 | CASSEQGIYGYTF | TGCGCCAGCAGTGAACAGGGTATATATGGCTACACCTTC
. | . | TRBJ1-2 | TRBV27 | CASSPRIRGGYTF | TGTGCCAGCAGTCCACGAATCAGGGGTGGCTACACCTTC
. | . | TRBJ2-5 | TRBV15 | CATSSPVGPGETQYF | TGTGCCACCAGTAGTCCGGTGGGGCCCGGAGAGACCCAGTACTTC
medium-sized | TRBD2 | TRBJ2-3 | TRBV6-4 | CASSDSSGRATDTQYF | TGTGCCAGCAGTGACTCTAGCGGGAGGGCTACAGATACGCAGTATTTT
. | . | TRBJ2-3 | TRBV11-2 | CASSPNWAGTDTQYF | TGTGCCAGCAGCCCCAACTGGGCCGGCACAGATACGCAGTATTTT
. | TRBD1 | TRBJ2-7 | TRBV27 | CASSSRDSYEQYF | TGTGCCAGCAGTTCAAGGGACAGCTACGAGCAGTACTTC
. | TRBD1 | TRBJ2-5 | TRBV5-1 | CASSLEGAEETQYF | TGCGCCAGCAGCTTGGAGGGGGCTGAAGAGACCCAGTACTTC
. | TRBD1 | TRBJ1-5 | TRBV29-1 | CSGRTGNQPQHF | TGCAGCGGGCGGACAGGGAATCAGCCCCAGCATTTT
. | TRBD2 | TRBJ2-7 | TRBV10-3 | CAISESRGLAGDEQYF | TGTGCCATCAGTGAGTCGCGAGGACTAGCGGGAGACGAGCAGTACTTC
. | . | TRBJ1-2 | TRBV6-5 | CASSLFGGTYGYTF | TGTGCCAGCAGTCTTTTTGGGGGGACCTATGGCTACACCTTC
. | . | TRBJ2-3 | TRBV18 | CASSPGLTDTQYF | TGTGCCAGCTCACCAGGGCTAACAGATACGCAGTATTTT
. | TRBD1 | TRBJ1-1 | TRBV19 | CASSTLDRQAFF | TGTGCCAGTAGTACCTTGGACAGGCAAGCTTTCTTT
. | TRBD1 | TRBJ2-1 | TRBV29-1 | CSVDTGTGVGNEQFF | TGCAGCGTTGATACGGGGACAGGGGTCGGCAATGAGCAGTTCTTC
. | TRBD1 | TRBJ1-2 | TRBV7-9 | CASSYRQGNYGYTF | TGTGCCAGCAGCTACCGACAGGGGAACTATGGCTACACCTTC
. | . | TRBJ2-7 | TRBV7-9 | CASSYFSPGAYEQYF | TGTGCCAGCAGCTATTTTTCCCCGGGGGCCTACGAGCAGTACTTC
. | . | TRBJ1-5 | TRBV7-2 | CASSPLGNQPQHF | TGTGCCAGCAGCCCCTTAGGCAATCAGCCCCAGCATTTT
. | . | TRBJ2-5 | TRBV7-2 | CASSGAVQETQYF | TGTGCCAGCAGCGGGGCAGTCCAAGAGACCCAGTACTTC
. | TRBD1 | TRBJ2-5 | TRBV5-1 | CASSAAYRGGETQYF | TGCGCCAGCAGCGCCGCTTACAGGGGCGGAGAGACCCAGTACTTC
. | . | TRBJ1-6 | TRBV4-3 | CASSLVSGGNSPLHF | TGCGCCAGCAGCCTCGTCTCCGGTGGTAATTCACCCCTCCACTTT
. | TRBD1 | TRBJ2-3 | TRBV29-1 | CSAGQGGTDTQYF | TGCAGCGCCGGACAGGGGGGCACAGATACGCAGTATTTT
. | . | TRBJ2-1 | TRBV5-1 | CASSSGVYNEQFF | TGCGCCAGCAGCTCGGGGGTCTACAATGAGCAGTTCTTC
. | TRBD1 | TRBJ2-7 | TRBV6-5 | CASSYGTGSSYEQYF | TGTGCCAGCAGTTATGGGACAGGATCATCCTACGAGCAGTACTTC
. | . | TRBJ1-5 | TRBV6-1 | CASSEVRSNQPQHF | TGTGCCAGCAGTGAAGTACGGAGCAATCAGCCCCAGCATTTT
. | . | TRBJ2-1 | TRBV5-1 | CASSLDGARWSYNEQFF | TGCGCCAGCAGCTTGGATGGGGCTCGCTGGTCCTACAATGAGCAGTTCTTC
. | . | TRBJ2-3 | TRBV7-6 | CASSLADKSDTQYF | TGTGCCAGCAGCTTAGCGGACAAATCAGATACGCAGTATTTT
. | TRBD1 | TRBJ1-4 | TRBV4-3 | CASSQGDRGANEKLFF | TGCGCCAGCAGCCAAGGGGACAGGGGAGCTAATGAAAAACTGTTTTTT
. | . | TRBJ1-1 | TRBV2 | CASTPGLTEAFF | TGTGCCAGCACCCCAGGGCTCACTGAAGCTTTCTTT
. | TRBD1 | TRBJ1-2 | TRBV30 | CAWTSDRAHGYTF | TGTGCCTGGACCTCGGACAGGGCGCATGGCTACACCTTC
. | TRBD2 | TRBJ2-7 | TRBV29-1 | CSVEGRAYEQYF | TGCAGCGTTGAGGGGAGGGCCTACGAGCAGTACTTC
. | . | TRBJ1-4 | TRBV7-6 | CASSLDRTRWTNEKLFF | TGTGCCAGCAGCTTAGACCGGACTCGGTGGACTAATGAAAAACTGTTTTTT
. | . | TRBJ1-1 | TRBV18 | CASSPPGSLNTEAFF | TGTGCCAGCTCACCACCGGGCAGCCTGAACACTGAAGCTTTCTTT
. | . | TRBJ2-1 | TRBV5-1 | CASSLSGGPLNEQFF | TGCGCCAGCAGCTTGTCAGGGGGGCCACTGAATGAGCAGTTCTTC
. | TRBD2 | TRBJ2-1 | TRBV18 | CASSLGISGSDEQFF | TGTGCCAGCTCACTAGGAATCAGCGGGAGCGATGAGCAGTTCTTC